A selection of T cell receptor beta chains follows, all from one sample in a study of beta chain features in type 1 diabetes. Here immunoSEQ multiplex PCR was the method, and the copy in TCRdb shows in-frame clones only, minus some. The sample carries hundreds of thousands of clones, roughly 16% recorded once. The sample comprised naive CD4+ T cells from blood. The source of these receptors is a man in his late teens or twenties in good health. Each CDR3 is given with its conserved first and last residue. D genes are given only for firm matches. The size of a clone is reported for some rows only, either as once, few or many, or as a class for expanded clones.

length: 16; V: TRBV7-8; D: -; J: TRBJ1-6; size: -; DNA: TGTGCCAGCAGCGCAGCAGGAAGCTCCTATAATTCACCCCTCCACTTT; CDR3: CASSAAGSSYNSPLHF
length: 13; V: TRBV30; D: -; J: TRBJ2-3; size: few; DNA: TGTGCCTGGAGTGTACGAGGGGCAGATACGCAGTATTTT; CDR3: CAWSVRGADTQYF
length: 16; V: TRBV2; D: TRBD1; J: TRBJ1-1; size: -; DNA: TGTGCCAGCAGTGAACAACAGGGGAATTTGAACACTGAAGCTTTCTTT; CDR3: CASSEQQGNLNTEAFF
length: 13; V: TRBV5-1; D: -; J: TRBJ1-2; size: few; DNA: TGCGCCAGCAGCCCACGGTCTAACTATGGCTACACCTTC; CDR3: CASSPRSNYGYTF
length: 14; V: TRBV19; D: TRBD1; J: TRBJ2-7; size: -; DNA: TGTGCCAGTACGGGACAGGGGCTCGGGGACGAGCAGTACTTC; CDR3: CASTGQGLGDEQYF
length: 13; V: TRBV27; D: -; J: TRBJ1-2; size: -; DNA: TGTGCCAGCAGTTTCCGAGAGTACTATGGCTACACCTTC; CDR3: CASSFREYYGYTF
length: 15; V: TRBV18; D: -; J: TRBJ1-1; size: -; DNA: TGTGCCAGCTCACCATCCAGGGGAAAGAACACTGAAGCTTTCTTT; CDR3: CASSPSRGKNTEAFF
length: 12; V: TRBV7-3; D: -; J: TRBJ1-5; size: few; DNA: TGTGCCAGCAGCCAGAAAGAGAAGCCCCAGCATTTT; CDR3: CASSQKEKPQHF
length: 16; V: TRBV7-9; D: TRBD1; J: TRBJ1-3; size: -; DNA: TGTGCCAGCACCCCGGGACAGGGGCACTCTGGAAACACCATATATTTT; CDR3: CASTPGQGHSGNTIYF
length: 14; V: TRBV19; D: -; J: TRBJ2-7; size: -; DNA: TGTGCCAGTAGTCCAAGACAGGTAGCCTACGAGCAGTACTTC; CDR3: CASSPRQVAYEQYF
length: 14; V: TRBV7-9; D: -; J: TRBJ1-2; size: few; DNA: TGTGCCAGCAGCTCGATCCGGGACATTGGTGGCTACACCTTC; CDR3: CASSSIRDIGGYTF
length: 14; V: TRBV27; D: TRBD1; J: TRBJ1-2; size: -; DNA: TGTGCCAGCAGTCAGGGGGCCCCTTCTAGTGGCTACACCTTC; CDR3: CASSQGAPSSGYTF
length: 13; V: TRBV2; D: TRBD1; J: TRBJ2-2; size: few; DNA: TGTGCCAGCCGGGACAGGGGCACCGGGGAGCTGTTTTTT; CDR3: CASRDRGTGELFF
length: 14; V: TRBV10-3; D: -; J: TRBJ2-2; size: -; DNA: TGTGCCATCAGTGGATCCGGCGGGACCGGGGAGCTGTTTTTT; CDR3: CAISGSGGTGELFF
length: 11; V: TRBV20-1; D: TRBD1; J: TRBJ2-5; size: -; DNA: TGCAGTGCAATAGTTGGACAGGGTGGGTACTTC; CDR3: CSAIVGQGGYF
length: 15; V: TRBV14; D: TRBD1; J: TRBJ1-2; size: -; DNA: TGTGCCAGCAGCCCTTACGGACAGGGGTCCGATGGCTACACCTTC; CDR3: CASSPYGQGSDGYTF
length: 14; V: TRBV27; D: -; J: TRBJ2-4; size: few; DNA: TGTGCCAGCAGTTTGGACGGGACGCCCCTTATTCAGTACTTC; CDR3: CASSLDGTPLIQYF
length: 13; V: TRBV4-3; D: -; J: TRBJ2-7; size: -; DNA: TGCGCCAGCAGCCAAGGACAGTTCTACGAGCAGTACTTC; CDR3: CASSQGQFYEQYF
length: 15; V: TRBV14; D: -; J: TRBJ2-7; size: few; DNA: TGTGCCAGCAGCCATACTCAGGGACTCTTCTACGAGCAGTACTTC; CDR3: CASSHTQGLFYEQYF
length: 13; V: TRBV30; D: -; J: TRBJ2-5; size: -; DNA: TGTGCCTGGAGTCAACAGGGCCCAAGTGGGCAGTACTTC; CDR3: CAWSQQGPSGQYF
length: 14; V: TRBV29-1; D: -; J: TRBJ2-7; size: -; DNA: TGCAGCGTCCCCAAGCTAGCGACCTCTGGGGAGCAGTACTTC; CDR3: CSVPKLATSGEQYF
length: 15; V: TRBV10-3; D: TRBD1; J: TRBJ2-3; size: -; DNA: TGTGCCATCAAGGGACAGGGGGCGATCACAGATACGCAGTATTTT; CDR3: CAIKGQGAITDTQYF
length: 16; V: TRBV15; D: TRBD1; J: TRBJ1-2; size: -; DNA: TGTGCCACCAGCAGGGCCCGGGACAGGGTCAACTATGGCTACACCTTC; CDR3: CATSRARDRVNYGYTF
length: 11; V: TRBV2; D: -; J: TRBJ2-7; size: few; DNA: TGTGCCAGCATCCAAGCCTACGAGCAGTACTTC; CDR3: CASIQAYEQYF
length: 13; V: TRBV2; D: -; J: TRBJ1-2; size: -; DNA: TGTGCCAGGTCCAGCGGGCTTCTAGGTGGCTACACCTTC; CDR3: CARSSGLLGGYTF
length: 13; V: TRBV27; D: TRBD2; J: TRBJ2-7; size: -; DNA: TGTGCCAGTAGGACTAGCGGGAGCTACGAGCAGTACTTC; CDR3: CASRTSGSYEQYF
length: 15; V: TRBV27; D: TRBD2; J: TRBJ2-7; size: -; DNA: TGTGCCAGCACACATACCGCGGGGGGCGCCTACGAGCAGTACTTC; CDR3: CASTHTAGGAYEQYF
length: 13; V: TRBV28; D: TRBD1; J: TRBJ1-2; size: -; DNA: TGTGCCAGCAGCCAGGGACAGTACTATGGCTACACCTTC; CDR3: CASSQGQYYGYTF